The 10 T cell receptor beta chains below were found in one sample sequenced in a study of post-analysis software for immune sequencing data. Antigen specificity for these receptors is unknown. Study-level points and caveats: Roughly 5 TRBV segments occurring more often in patients than controls included TRBV5-6, TRBV5-1 and TRBV20-1.

cDNA libraries for TCR beta contained unique molecular identifiers. TCRdb ran MiXCR on the PCR reads and lists one entry per CDR3 protein. The sample has hundreds of thousands of distinct CDR3 sequences; roughly three fifths are singletons. Sequenced material: blood. All receptors derive from a girl aged 2 to 10 with multiple sclerosis.

In this sample, this clonotype turned up a few times. The chain combines TRBV15 with TRBJ2-1; D is ambiguous. CDR1 LNHNV and CDR2 YYDKDF come from the germline V gene (reference sequence). Trimming took 0 bases from V and 8 from J, leaving 8 bases between them. The CDR3 covers 13 residues. The CDR3 loop is CATSRDSVHEQFF. CDR3 nucleotide sequence: TGTGCCACCAGCAGAGATTCCGTGCATGAGCAGTTCTTC.

The rearrangement uses TRBV2 and TRBJ1-5, with a weak D call TRBD1 (5 bases). The CDR3 has 13 amino acids. The germline V gene encodes CDR1 SNHLY and CDR2 FYNNEI. With 3 bases removed from V and 7 bases from J, the gap between germline ends came to 10 bases. The CDR3 coding sequence is TGTGCCAGCAGTGAGGGGACTCGACAGCCCCAGCATTTT. Translated, it gives CASSEGTRQPQHF.

The chain has TRBV20-1 and TRBJ2-1; TRBD1 or TRBD2 may be the D gene (5 bases each). Germline-derived CDR1 and CDR2 are DFQATT and SNEGSKA (reference sequence). The V gene lost 0 bases and the J gene lost 0 bases, with 12 bases spanning the gap. The CDR3 runs to 16 residues. CDR3 in amino acids: CSARDRKGSSYNEQFF. In DNA, the CDR3 is TGCAGTGCTAGAGATCGTAAGGGGAGCTCCTACAATGAGCAGTTCTTC.

This chain links TRBV20-1 with TRBJ2-1, with 10 bases that match TRBD2. Germline values: CDR1 DFQATT, CDR2 SNEGSKA (reference sequence). The CDR3 covers 16 residues. J gave up 4 bases and V 0 bases, and 6 bases lay outside the gene matches. CDR3 loop: CSARDPIAGGYNEQFF. The CDR3 DNA follows: TGCAGTGCTAGAGACCCCATAGCGGGGGGATACAATGAGCAGTTCTTC.

This chain joins TRBV18 and TRBJ2-1, with D unclear. The germline V and J ends were trimmed by 2 bases and 11 bases, with 10 bases remaining between them. Germline values: CDR1 KGHSH, CDR2 LQKENI. The CDR3 has 12 residues. CDR3 region: CASSPSSGQQFF. DNA for the CDR3: TGTGCCAGCTCACCAAGCTCAGGACAGCAGTTCTTC.

The chain uses TRBV7-2 and TRBJ2-3, with D perhaps TRBD2 (6 bases). Germline V CDR1 and CDR2: SGHTA, FQGNSA. There are 18 residues in the CDR3. Trimming left V 2 bases short and J 3 bases short, with 21 bases between. The CDR3 loop is CASSLSGVLAGRTDTQYF. In DNA form, the CDR3 reads TGTGCCAGCAGCTTAAGTGGGGTACTGGCGGGGAGGACAGATACGCAGTATTTT.

The gene calls are TRBV18 and TRBJ2-5; D tentatively reads TRBD1 or TRBD2 (6 bases each). In germline, CDR1 is KGHSH, CDR2 LQKENI. V dropped 0 bases and J dropped 3 bases, with 17 bases sitting between them. The CDR3 is 17 amino acids. CDR3 DNA: TGTGCCAGCTCACCACCTGGGAGTGTGGAGGGGGAAGAGACCCAGTACTTC. It codes for CASSPPGSVEGEETQYF.

This chain links TRBV12-3 or TRBV12-4 with TRBJ1-1; D is undetermined. Between the trimmed V and J ends, which lost 7 bases and 0 bases, there was a span of 6 bases. This CDR3 has 12 residues. The CDR3 sequence is CASNPLNTEAFF. CDR3 nucleotide sequence: TGTGCCAGCAACCCATTGAACACTGAAGCTTTCTTT.

This chain joins TRBV7-9 and TRBJ1-1; the D is unclear. V lost 1 base and J lost 7, with 10 bases in between. The CDR3 consists of 13 residues. In germline, CDR1 is SEHNR, CDR2 FQNEAQ (reference sequence). The CDR3 region is CASSLEAPLEAFF. The CDR3 DNA is TGTGCCAGCAGCTTAGAAGCTCCCCTTGAAGCTTTCTTT.

The table lists this clonotype with a few counts. The J gene is TRBJ2-3, the V gene TRBV5-1; TRBD2 aligns across 8 bases. Germline CDR1 SGHRS, CDR2 YFSETQ. The J segment lost 0 bases and the V segment lost 1 base, leaving 4 bases of the junction unmatched. The length of the CDR3 is 16 residues. CDR3 residues: CASSLTSGSSTDTQYF. In nucleotides, the CDR3 is TGCGCCAGCAGCTTGACTAGCGGATCTAGCACAGATACGCAGTATTTT.